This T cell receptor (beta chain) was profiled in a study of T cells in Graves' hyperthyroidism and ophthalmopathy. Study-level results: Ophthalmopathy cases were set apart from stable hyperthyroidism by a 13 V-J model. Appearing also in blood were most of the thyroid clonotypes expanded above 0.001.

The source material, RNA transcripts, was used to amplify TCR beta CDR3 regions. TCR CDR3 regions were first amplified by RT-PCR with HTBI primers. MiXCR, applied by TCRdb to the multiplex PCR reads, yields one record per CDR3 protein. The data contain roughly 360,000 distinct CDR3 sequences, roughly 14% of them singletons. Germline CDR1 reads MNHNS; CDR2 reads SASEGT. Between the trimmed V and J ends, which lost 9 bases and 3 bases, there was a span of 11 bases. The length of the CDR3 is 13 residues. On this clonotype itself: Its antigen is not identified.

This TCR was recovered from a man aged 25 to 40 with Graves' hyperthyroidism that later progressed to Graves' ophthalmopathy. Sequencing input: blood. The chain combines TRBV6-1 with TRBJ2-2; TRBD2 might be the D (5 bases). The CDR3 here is CARRTDHTGELFF. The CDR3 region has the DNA TGTGCCAGGAGGACTGATCACACCGGGGAGCTGTTTTTT.